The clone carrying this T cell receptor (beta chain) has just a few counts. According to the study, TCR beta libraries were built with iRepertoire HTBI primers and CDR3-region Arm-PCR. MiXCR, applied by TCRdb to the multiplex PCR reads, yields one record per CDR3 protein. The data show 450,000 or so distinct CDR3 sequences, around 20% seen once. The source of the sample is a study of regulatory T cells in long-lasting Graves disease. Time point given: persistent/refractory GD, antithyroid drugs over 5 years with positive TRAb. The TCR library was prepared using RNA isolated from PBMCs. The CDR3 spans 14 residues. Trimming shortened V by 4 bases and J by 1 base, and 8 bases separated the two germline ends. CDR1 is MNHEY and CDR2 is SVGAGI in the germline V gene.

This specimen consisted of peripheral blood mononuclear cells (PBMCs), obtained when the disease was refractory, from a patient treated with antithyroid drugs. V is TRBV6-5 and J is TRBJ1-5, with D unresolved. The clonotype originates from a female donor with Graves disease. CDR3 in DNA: TGTGCCAGCAGTTGGACGGGCAGCAATCAGCCCCAGCATTTT. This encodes CASSWTGSNQPQHF.